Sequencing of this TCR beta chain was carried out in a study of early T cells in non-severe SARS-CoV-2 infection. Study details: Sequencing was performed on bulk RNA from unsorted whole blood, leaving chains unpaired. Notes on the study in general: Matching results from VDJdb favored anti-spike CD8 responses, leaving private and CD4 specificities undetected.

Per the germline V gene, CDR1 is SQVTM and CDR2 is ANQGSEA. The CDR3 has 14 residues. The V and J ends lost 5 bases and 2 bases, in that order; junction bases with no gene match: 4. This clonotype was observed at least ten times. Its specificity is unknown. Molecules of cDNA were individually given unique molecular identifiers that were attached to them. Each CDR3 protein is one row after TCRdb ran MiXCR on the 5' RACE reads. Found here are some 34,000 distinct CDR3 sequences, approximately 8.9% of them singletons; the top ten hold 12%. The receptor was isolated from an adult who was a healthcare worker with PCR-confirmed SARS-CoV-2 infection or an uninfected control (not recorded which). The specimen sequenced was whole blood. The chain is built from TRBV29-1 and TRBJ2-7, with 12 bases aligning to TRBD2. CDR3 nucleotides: TGCAGCGTTCTTACTAGCGGGGGGACCTACGAGCAGTACTTC. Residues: CSVLTSGGTYEQYF.